This TCR beta chain was found in a study of shared clonotypes between healthy human individuals. Study-wide results and caveats: Generation probabilities of non-shared clonotypes were lower (relative to those shared by all four donors).

Original methodology: Filtering differed for immunoSEQ, which gave only junction sequences without quality scores. Here immunoSEQ multiplex PCR was the method, and the copy in TCRdb shows in-frame clones only, minus some. V, J and clone size reflect that table, while D and trimming were determined from the DNA. Here the sample spans over 2 million clones, about 95% being singletons. CD45RO-negative cells were positively selected for CCR7, leaving out terminally differentiated effector memory CD45RA+ cells. Donors comprised only Caucasian adults living in Nashville, Tennessee. Note on this clone: The antigen remains unidentified.

The origin of this receptor is a man younger than 35 in good health. Material for sequencing was naive CD8+ T cells sorted from blood.

This CDR3 reads CASSLQDSPYQPQHF. CDR3 nucleotides: TGTGCCAGCAGCTTACAGGACAGCCCTTATCAGCCCCAGCATTTT. The V gene is TRBV7-6, the J gene TRBJ1-5; D might be TRBD1 (6 bases). The ends were cut back, 2 bases at V and 5 bases at J, with 13 bases in the middle. The germline V gene has CDR1 SGHVS and CDR2 FNYEAQ. The CDR3 is 15 amino acids. The full variable domain, in which reference TRBV7-6 and TRBJ1-5 provide the parts outside the CDR3, is GAGVSQSPRYKVTKRGQDVALRCDPISGHVSLYWYRQALGQGPEFLTYFNYEAQQDKSGLPNDRFSAERPEGSISTLTIQRTEQRDSAMYRCASSLQDSPYQPQHFGDGTRLSIL.